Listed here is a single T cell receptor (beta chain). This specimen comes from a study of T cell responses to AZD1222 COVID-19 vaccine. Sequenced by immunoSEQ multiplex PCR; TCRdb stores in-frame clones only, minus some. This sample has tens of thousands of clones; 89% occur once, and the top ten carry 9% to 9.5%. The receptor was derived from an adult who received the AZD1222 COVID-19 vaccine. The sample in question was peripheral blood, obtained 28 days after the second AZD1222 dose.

The CDR3 is CASKGGTTYNTGELFF. CDR3 DNA: TGTGCCAGTAAGGGAGGGACAACCTACAACACCGGGGAGCTGTTTTTT. The rearrangement links TRBV19 to TRBJ2-2; D is perhaps TRBD2 (7 bases). From germline, CDR1 is LNHDA and CDR2 SQIVND (reference sequence). There are 16 residues in the CDR3. V was trimmed by 7 bases and J by 2 bases, leaving 17 bases between them.